The 23 T cell receptor beta chains reported below all come from one sample, sequenced in a study of CD8+ T cells in alopecia areata. Documented treatment: oral pan-JAK inhibitor, 5-10 mg twice daily. Sequencing relied on a cDNA template that was reverse transcribed from extracted RNA. Repertoires were generated with immunoSEQ multiplex PCR, while TCRdb's copy carries only in-frame clones and drops some. This sample yields 150,000 to 200,000 clones, of which 53% are seen a single time; 11% belongs to the top ten. This specimen consisted of CD8+ T cells sorted from blood, obtained at week 24, from a patient treated with tofacitinib. The source of these receptors is a human donor with alopecia areata.

The chain is built from TRBV7-8 and TRBJ1-5; no clear D. CDR3 length: 12 residues. The germline V gene encodes CDR1 SGHVS and CDR2 FQNEAQ. V was pared by 3 bases and J by 3 bases, with 3 bases between. CDR3 DNA sequence: TGTGCCAGCAGCTTGAACAATCAGCCCCAGCATTTT. Protein sequence: CASSLNNQPQHF.

This chain uses TRBV9 with TRBJ2-3; D perhaps matches TRBD2 (6 bases). CDR3 size: 14 residues. With 0 bases removed from V and 7 bases from J, the gap between germline ends came to 12 bases. Germline lookup yields CDR1 SGDLS and CDR2 YYNGEE. The CDR3 region is CASSVGGGLNTQYF. CDR3 sequence (DNA): TGTGCCAGCAGCGTAGGCGGAGGGCTAAATACGCAGTATTTT. Together with reference TRBV9 and TRBJ2-3, the CDR3 gives the full variable domain: DSGVTQTPKHLITATGQRVTLRCSPRSGDLSVYWYQQSLDQGLQFLIQYYNGEERAKGNILERFSAQQFPDLHSELNLSSLELGDSALYFCASSVGGGLNTQYFGPGTRLTVL.

In regard to this clone: An end of the junction differs from the germline gene, which may be a read error. The sample contains more than one DNA sequence encoding this CDR3. CDR3 protein: CSVERGTGELFF. CDR3 sequence (DNA): TGCAGCGTTGAAAGGGGCACCGGGGAGCTATTTTTT. This chain connects TRBV29-1 to TRBJ2-2; D tentatively reads TRBD1 or TRBD2 (5 bases each). The V gene's germline CDR1 is SQVTM and CDR2 ANQGSEA. The CDR3 is 12 residues long.

The chain couples TRBV4-3 to TRBJ1-4; maybe TRBD1 (5 bases). V shed 1 base and J shed 13 bases, with 19 bases lying between them. CDR1 and CDR2 (germline): LGHNA, YSLEER. The CDR3 spans 15 residues. The CDR3 DNA is TGCGCCAGCAGCCAAGCTTGGGACGGATTAAACAGACTGTTTTTT. It yields the protein CASSQAWDGLNRLFF.

V usage is TRBV29-1 and J usage is TRBJ1-1; TRBD1 is a possible D gene (6 bases). The V gene's germline CDR1 is SQVTM and CDR2 ANQGSEA. V was cut by 4 bases and J by 6 bases, with 9 bases left in between. There are 11 residues in the CDR3. The CDR3 DNA reads as TGCAGCGTTGTGGAGGGGGCTGAAGCTTTCTTT. It yields the protein CSVVEGAEAFF.

The chain recombines TRBV5-1 with TRBJ2-1; 9 bases are shared with TRBD2. V shed 1 base and J 10 bases; nucleotides not matched to a gene: 12. CDR3 length: 16 residues. The germline V gene has CDR1 SGHRS and CDR2 YFSETQ. CDR3 protein: CASSLRGGGALNEQFF. In nucleotides, the CDR3 is TGCGCCAGCAGCTTGCGGGGCGGGGGGGCCCTAAACGAGCAGTTCTTC.

A few counts support this clone. The genes are TRBV10-3 and TRBJ2-7; TRBD2 agrees at 10 bases. The CDR3 covers 14 residues. Germline V CDR1 and CDR2: ENHRY, SYGVKD. Trimming took 11 bases from V and 3 from J; bases not matched to a gene: 10. This chain's CDR3 is CAVARTSGDYEQYF. For the CDR3, the DNA is TGTGCCGTCGCACGAACTAGCGGGGACTACGAGCAGTACTTC.

CDR3 in amino acids: CATSGGDGYTF. The CDR3 nucleotides read TGTGCCACCTCAGGGGGGGATGGCTACACCTTC. The genes are TRBV5-6 and TRBJ1-2, with 7 bases that match TRBD1. Germline V gene data show CDR1 as SGHDT and CDR2 as YYEEEE. The CDR3 runs 11 residues. Trimming removed 9 bases from V and 6 bases from J; junction bases left unmatched: 5.

This rearrangement joins TRBV5-6 to TRBJ2-1; D not resolved. The CDR3 is made up of 12 amino acids. Between the trimmed V and J ends, which lost 4 bases and 7 bases, there was a span of 9 bases. The germline CDR1 and CDR2 sequences are SGHDT and YYEEEE. CDR3: CASSEKSNEQFF. CDR3 DNA sequence: TGTGCCAGCAGCGAAAAGAGTAATGAGCAGTTCTTC.

This chain connects TRBV29-1 to TRBJ2-1; D not resolved. This CDR3 region has 9 residues. Trimming removed 4 bases from V and 10 bases from J, with 5 bases in between. The germline V gene has CDR1 SQVTM and CDR2 ANQGSEA. The CDR3 DNA is TGCAGCGTTGGCCTCGAGCAGTTCTTC. Amino acids: CSVGLEQFF.

This rearrangement joins TRBV7-3 to TRBJ1-5, with TRBD1 identical over 9 bases. Germline-derived CDR1 and CDR2 are SGHTA and FQGTGA. V shed 10 bases, J shed 1 base, and the junction held 17 bases outside the gene matches. This CDR3 is 18 amino acids long. Here the CDR3 reads CANYRDRVWVPSNQPQHF. CDR3 nucleotide sequence: TGTGCCAATTACCGGGACAGGGTTTGGGTTCCGAGCAATCAGCCCCAGCATTTT.

This clone was counted a single time. The chain recombines TRBV27 with TRBJ2-1; TRBD1 matches at 7 bases. Germline values: CDR1 MNHEY, CDR2 SMNVEV (reference sequence). This CDR3 has 18 amino acids. Trimming cost V 7 bases and J 0 bases; bases outside gene matches: 15. Written as DNA, the CDR3 is TGTGCCAGCACGTTCTACCCTCCGACAGGGAGCTCCTACAATGAGCAGTTCTTC. Its protein product is CASTFYPPTGSSYNEQFF.

As DNA, the CDR3 is TGTGCCAGCAGCTTAGGAATGATGGGGACCCAGTACTTC. Amino acid sequence: CASSLGMMGTQYF. The V gene is TRBV7-2, the J gene TRBJ2-5; no definite D call. CDR1 and CDR2 from the germline V gene are SGHTA and FQGNSA. CDR3 length: 13 amino acids. V lost 1 base, J lost 7 bases, and 10 bases lay in between.

The chain has TRBV2 and TRBJ2-1; 9 bases line up with TRBD2. Per germline, CDR1 SNHLY and CDR2 FYNNEI. V was pared by 1 base and J by 15 bases, with 4 bases of the junction left unmatched. The CDR3 sequence is 12 residues long. CDR3 sequence (DNA): TGTGCCAGCAGTGAAGGGGCGGGGGGGCCGTTCTTC. Translation: CASSEGAGGPFF.

The chain couples TRBV7-9 to TRBJ2-1, with 10 bases fitting TRBD1. V lost 5 bases and J lost 4; bases outside the gene matches: 5. In germline, CDR1 is SEHNR, CDR2 FQNEAQ (reference sequence). The CDR3 runs to 15 residues. CDR3 sequence (DNA): TGTGCCAGCAGCGCCGGGACAGGGGCTTACAATGAGCAGTTCTTC. Translating it yields CASSAGTGAYNEQFF.

The chain recombines TRBV13 with TRBJ2-1; the D is unclear. The CDR3 totals 14 residues. The germline CDR1 and CDR2 sequences are PRHDT and FYEKMQ (reference sequence). V dropped 5 bases and J dropped 8 bases, with 16 bases sitting between them. The CDR3 sequence is CASSPDLGRDEQFF. CDR3 coding DNA: TGTGCCAGCAGCCCAGATCTTGGACGGGATGAGCAGTTCTTC.

The V and J genes are TRBV5-1 and TRBJ1-1; TRBD1 matches 8 bases. V was clipped by 0 bases and J by 7 bases; unmatched bases: 5. In germline, CDR1 is SGHRS, CDR2 YFSETQ. The CDR3 spans 14 residues. The CDR3 loop is CASSLDRGYGEAFF. For the CDR3, the DNA is TGCGCCAGCAGCTTGGACAGGGGGTACGGTGAAGCTTTCTTT.

This clone is a singleton in its sample. The chain recombines TRBV11-2 with TRBJ2-5, with D possibly being TRBD1 (5 bases). Per the germline V gene, CDR1 is SGHAT and CDR2 is FQNNGV. This CDR3 is 13 amino acids long. The germline V and J ends were trimmed by 6 bases and 3 bases, with 11 bases remaining between them. The CDR3 coding sequence is TGTGCCAGCAGACCGAGACAGAAAGAGACCCAGTACTTC. Encoded protein: CASRPRQKETQYF.

The rearrangement joins TRBV29-1 to TRBJ2-7, with 8 bases lining up with TRBD1. CDR1 and CDR2 from the germline V gene are SQVTM and ANQGSEA. Trimming at V came to 7 bases and at J to 5 bases, leaving 7 bases not matched to a gene. The CDR3 covers 12 residues. The CDR3, as DNA: TGCAGCGCGAAGACAGGGGTCCACGAGCAGTACTTC. This sequence encodes CSAKTGVHEQYF.

CDR3 protein: CASSLQGAGELFF. The CDR3 DNA sequence: TGTGCCAGCAGCTTACAGGGGGCCGGGGAGCTGTTTTTT. The chain carries TRBV5-6 and TRBJ2-2; 8 nucleotides line up with TRBD1. The germline V gene encodes CDR1 SGHDT and CDR2 YYEEEE. The J segment lost 6 bases and the V segment lost 2 bases, leaving 0 bases of the junction unmatched. The CDR3 runs 13 residues.

The rearrangement joins TRBV5-1 to TRBJ2-5; 9 bases line up with TRBD1. Germline V CDR1 and CDR2: SGHRS, YFSETQ. This CDR3 is built from 15 residues. Trimming cost V 0 bases and J 4 bases; bases outside gene matches: 4. In nucleotides, the CDR3 is TGCGCCAGCAGCTTGGAACAGGGGGCGCGAGAGACCCAGTACTTC. Translating gives CASSLEQGARETQYF.

The chain combines TRBV30 with TRBJ1-5; D gene unclear. The CDR3 extends over 13 amino acids. Germline values: CDR1 GTSNPN, CDR2 SVGIG (reference sequence). V lost 6 bases and J 2 bases, leaving 11 bases between the germline ends. The CDR3 DNA follows: TGTGCCTGTTCGGACGAGGGCAATCAGCCCCAGCATTTT. Translation gives CACSDEGNQPQHF.

This clone was seen a few times. This chain links TRBV6-1 with TRBJ1-4; D is undetermined. In germline, CDR1 is MNHNS, CDR2 SASEGT. There are 13 residues in the CDR3. V lost 3 bases, J lost 5 bases, and 7 bases lay in between. The CDR3: CASSDGPNEKLFF. The DNA for the CDR3 is TGTGCCAGCAGTGATGGACCGAATGAAAAACTGTTTTTT.